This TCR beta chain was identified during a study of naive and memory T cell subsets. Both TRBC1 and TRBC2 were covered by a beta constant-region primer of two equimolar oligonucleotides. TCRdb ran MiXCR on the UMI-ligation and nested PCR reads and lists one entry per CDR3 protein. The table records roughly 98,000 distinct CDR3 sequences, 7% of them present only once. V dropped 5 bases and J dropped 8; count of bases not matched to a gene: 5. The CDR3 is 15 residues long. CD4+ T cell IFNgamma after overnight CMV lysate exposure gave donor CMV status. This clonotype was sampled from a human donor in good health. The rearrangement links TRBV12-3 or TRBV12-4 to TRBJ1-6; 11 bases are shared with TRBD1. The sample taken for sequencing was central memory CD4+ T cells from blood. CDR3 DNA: TGTGCCAGCAGTCGCTCGGGACAGGGGGATTCACCCCTCCACTTT. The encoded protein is CASSRSGQGDSPLHF.